This T cell receptor (beta chain) was identified during a study of T cells in Graves' hyperthyroidism and ophthalmopathy. Based on clinical symptoms, serum thyroxine and TRAb, thyroid ultrasound and orbital computed tomography, diagnoses were reached. This clonotype is a singleton in its sample. RNA transcripts yielded amplified TCR beta CDR3 regions. An initial round of RT-PCR targeting the TCR CDR3 relied on the HTBI primer set. TCRdb passed the multiplex PCR reads through MiXCR, listing each CDR3 protein once. The sample includes 500,000 to 600,000 distinct CDR3 sequences, just over 45% seen only once; the top ten take 15% to 20%. This CDR3 comprises 14 residues. V gave up 4 bases and J gave up 7 bases, with 14 bases separating them. CDR1 and CDR2 from the germline V gene are MGHDK and SYGVNS.

The sequence derives from an adult woman with Graves' disease, either hyperthyroidism or ophthalmopathy (not recorded which). Specimen: peripheral blood or thyroid tissue (not recorded which). The chain has TRBV25-1 and TRBJ1-5; D unresolved. CDR3 residues: CASSVGHSKQPQHF. The DNA of the CDR3 is TGTGCCAGCAGTGTTGGTCACAGTAAACAGCCCCAGCATTTT.